The source of this T cell receptor beta chain is a study of CD8+ T cells in alopecia areata. Broader study findings: A large proportion of expanded lesional clones were detected persisting in scalp and blood during tofacitinib. The link between baseline CD8+ expansion and response remains uncertain with one nonresponder. Within the top 100, expanded CD8+ clones significantly decreased with tofacitinib, as did scalp clonality.

Extracted from the samples, RNA was reverse transcribed into cDNA to serve as the sequencing template. TCRdb keeps only in-frame clones here, not all; method: immunoSEQ multiplex PCR. Seen here are 40,000 to 45,000 clones, roughly 92% observed once, and the top ten hold 18%. Of note for this clone: Its antigen is unknown.

This CDR3 spans 20 amino acids. The treatment here: oral pan-JAK inhibitor, 5-10 mg twice daily. CD4+ and CD8+ T cells were sorted from PBMCs stained for CD3, CD4 and CD8. The sequencing used CD8+ T cells sorted from blood, collected at week 24, from a patient treated with tofacitinib. The source of this sequence is a human donor with alopecia areata. The V and J genes are TRBV21-1 and TRBJ2-1; the table's D gene call, TRBD2, was not cross checked with the DNA. TRBV21-1 is deemed a pseudogene. Here the CDR3 reads CASSKKGNGLDGGFYNEQFF. Written as DNA, the CDR3 is TGTGCCAGCAGCAAAAAGGGGAATGGACTAGATGGTGGATTCTACAATGAGCAGTTCTTC.